These 23 T cell receptor beta chains were sequenced from one sample in a study of blood T cell repertoires in COVID-19. Produced via immunoSEQ multiplex PCR; TCRdb's table is partial and in-frame only. The sample carries 30,000 to 40,000 clones, approximately 88% recorded once. Sequencing used peripheral blood. The receptors derive from a human donor in a cohort sampled during active COVID-19.

V is TRBV6-5 and J is TRBJ2-2; D is perhaps TRBD1 (5 bases). In germline, CDR1 is MNHEY, CDR2 SVGAGI. The V end was cut by 3 bases, the J end by 5 bases, with 16 bases between. The CDR3 contains 16 residues. In nucleotides, the CDR3 is TGTGCCAGCAGTTATTTCACCCAGGGTGGAACCGGGGAGCTGTTTTTT. This encodes CASSYFTQGGTGELFF.

This chain connects TRBV6-5 to TRBJ2-7, with a possible D match to TRBD2 (5 bases). Germline assignment: CDR1 MNHEY and CDR2 SVGAGI. V lost 5 bases to trimming and J lost 2 bases, with 13 bases between them. This CDR3 has 14 residues. The CDR3 coding sequence is TGTGCCAGCAGTATCGGGGTCGGGGCCTACGAGCAGTACTTC. Its protein is CASSIGVGAYEQYF.

V is TRBV27 and J is TRBJ1-6, with a tentative D call TRBD1 (5 bases). V lost 3 bases and J 10 bases, leaving 13 bases between the germline ends. Germline V gene lookup returns CDR1 MNHEY and CDR2 SMNVEV (reference sequence). The CDR3 extends over 14 amino acids. CDR3 DNA sequence: TGTGCCAGCAGTTTCTTGCAGGGAAACTCACCCCTCCACTTT. This encodes CASSFLQGNSPLHF.

The chain couples TRBV19 to TRBJ2-2; weak D call: TRBD2 (5 bases). Germline lookup yields CDR1 LNHDA and CDR2 SQIVND (reference sequence). Trimming pared 1 base from V and 2 bases from J, leaving 5 bases between. The CDR3 consists of 14 residues. CDR3 region: CASSIGTNTGELFF. Written as DNA, the CDR3 is TGTGCCAGTAGTATAGGGACTAACACCGGGGAGCTGTTTTTT.

V gene TRBV12-3 or TRBV12-4 combines with J gene TRBJ2-3; TRBD1 might be the D (6 bases). The CDR3 has 13 amino acids. V gave up 8 bases and J gave up 5 bases, with 14 bases separating them. The CDR3 region is CASGARGGDTQYF. For the CDR3, the DNA is TGTGCCAGCGGGGCAAGAGGGGGAGATACGCAGTATTTT.

This clone was counted between two and nine times. V is TRBV5-4 and J is TRBJ1-1; a weak D match, TRBD1 (6 bases). Germline V CDR1 and CDR2: SGHNT, YYREEE (reference sequence). The V end was cut by 5 bases, the J end by 3 bases, with 17 bases between. The CDR3 is 15 residues long. In DNA form, the CDR3 reads TGTGCCAGCAGTCTTCGGCGGGCAGGGGACACTGAAGCTTTCTTT. Its protein product is CASSLRRAGDTEAFF.

The CDR3 DNA reads TGTGCCAGCAGCCCGGGACTAGCGGGATCATCCTACAATGAGCAGTTCTTC. The encoded protein is CASSPGLAGSSYNEQFF. V and J are TRBV6-4 and TRBJ2-1; 13 bases map to TRBD2. CDR1 MRHNA and CDR2 SNTAGT come from the germline V gene. V lost 6 bases and J lost 1; bases outside the gene matches: 6. The CDR3 length is 17 residues.

The genes are TRBV4-3 and TRBJ1-1; 7 bases fit TRBD1. With 3 bases clipped from V and 4 bases from J, the junction kept 8 bases outside the gene matches. There are 15 residues in the CDR3. Germline V gene lookup returns CDR1 LGHNA and CDR2 YSLEER. This chain's CDR3 is CASSQGARGSTEAFF. The CDR3 nucleotides read TGCGCCAGCAGCCAGGGGGCCAGGGGGTCCACTGAAGCTTTCTTT.

In its sample, this clone was seen once. CDR3 sequence (DNA): TGTGCCAGCAGTTACCCTACGACAGGTCTGGGCCGGGAGCTGTTTTTT. Translating gives CASSYPTTGLGRELFF. V is TRBV6-6 and J is TRBJ2-2; D is possibly TRBD1 (6 bases). Germline CDR1 and CDR2: MNHNY and SVGAGI (reference sequence). V lost 2 bases, J lost 9 bases, and 19 bases lay in between. This CDR3 comprises 16 residues.

The chain carries TRBV6-2 or TRBV6-3 and TRBJ1-1; no reliable D call. CDR1 and CDR2 from the germline V gene are MNHEY and SVGEGT. V gave up 4 bases and J gave up 4 bases, with 13 bases separating them. The CDR3 sequence is 14 residues long. CDR3 nucleotide sequence: TGTGCCAGCAGTTTAAGGAGGTGGGGCACTGAAGCTTTCTTT. This gives the protein CASSLRRWGTEAFF.

The rearrangement uses TRBV24-1 and TRBJ2-3; 12 positions match TRBD2. J lost 9 bases, V lost 3 bases, and 18 bases had no gene match. The CDR3 sequence is 19 residues long. CDR1 is KGHDR and CDR2 is SFDVKD in the germline V gene. The CDR3 nucleotides are TGTGCCACCAGTGATCAGGGCGAGACTAGCGGGGGTTTCCAGGGGACGCAGTATTTT. As protein: CATSDQGETSGGFQGTQYF.

This clone was detected only a few times. V gene TRBV4-3 combines with J gene TRBJ2-7, with TRBD2 matching 11 bases. The CDR3 length is 16 residues. V was pared by 0 bases and J by 6 bases, with 7 bases of the junction left unmatched. Germline V lookup: CDR1 LGHNA, CDR2 YSLEER. The DNA for the CDR3 is TGCGCCAGCAGCCAAGATAAAACTAGCGGGGGCCGCGAGCAGTACTTC. Its protein product is CASSQDKTSGGREQYF.

This sequence joins TRBV6-2 or TRBV6-3 and TRBJ1-5; no reliable D call. This CDR3 is 16 amino acids long. V was clipped by 0 bases and J by 3 bases, with 12 bases between them. Germline V CDR1 and CDR2: MNHEY, SVGEGT. Here the CDR3 reads CASSYSSRGPNQPQHF. The CDR3, as DNA: TGTGCCAGCAGTTACTCGAGTAGAGGCCCCAATCAGCCCCAGCATTTT.

The chain combines TRBV11-2 with TRBJ2-5, with TRBD1 matching 7 bases. The length of the CDR3 is 17 residues. Trimming cost V 5 bases and J 1 base; bases outside gene matches: 13. Germline V gene sequence: CDR1 SGHAT, CDR2 FQNNGV. CDR3 residues: CASSTLLQGFGQETQYF. In DNA, the CDR3 is TGTGCCAGCAGCACCCTTCTACAGGGGTTTGGCCAAGAGACCCAGTACTTC. Drawing the rest from reference TRBV11-2 and TRBJ2-5, the complete variable domain is EAGVAQSPRYKIIEKRQSVAFWCNPISGHATLYWYQQILGQGPKLLIQFQNNGVVDDSQLPKDRFSAERLKGVDSTLKIQPAKLEDSAVYLCASSTLLQGFGQETQYFGPGTRLLVL.

This clone came up once. The chain carries TRBV6-5 and TRBJ1-4; D gene ambiguous. Germline V lookup: CDR1 MNHEY, CDR2 SVGAGI. Trimming took off 6 bases at V and 8 bases at J, with 16 bases between the two ends. The CDR3 loop spans 14 amino acids. The CDR3 DNA reads as TGTGCCAGCAGATCCCGACGGGGAGGAGAAAAACTGTTTTTT. Its translation is CASRSRRGGEKLFF.

The chain combines TRBV7-2 with TRBJ2-5, with TRBD2 identical over 7 bases. From germline, CDR1 is SGHTA and CDR2 FQGNSA. The CDR3 extends over 15 amino acids. V gave up 2 bases and J gave up 5 bases; unmatched junction bases: 8. CDR3 sequence reads: CASSLSREFIETQYF. CDR3 coding DNA: TGTGCCAGCAGCTTATCGCGGGAGTTTATCGAGACCCAGTACTTC.

The chain employs TRBV30 and TRBJ2-7; 10 nucleotides agree with TRBD2. CDR3 length equals 13 residues. Trimming cost V 3 bases and J 7 bases; bases outside gene matches: 6. CDR1 GTSNPN and CDR2 SVGIG come from the germline V gene (reference sequence). This chain's CDR3 is CAWRGLAGDEQYF. The CDR3 coding sequence is TGTGCCTGGAGGGGGCTAGCGGGAGATGAGCAGTACTTC.

The chain couples TRBV2 to TRBJ2-3, with 7 bases matching TRBD2. J lost 3 bases, V lost 6 bases, and 0 bases had no gene match. Germline CDR1 SNHLY, CDR2 FYNNEI. The CDR3 is 12 amino acids. The DNA of the CDR3 is TGTGCCAGCAGGGGAGGGACAGATACGCAGTATTTT. This gives the protein CASRGGTDTQYF.

This chain joins TRBV19 and TRBJ2-3, with D possibly TRBD1 on 5 matching bases. From germline, CDR1 is LNHDA and CDR2 SQIVND (reference sequence). The CDR3 totals 16 residues. Trimming removed 8 bases at V and 1 base at J, with 19 bases between. CDR3 sequence reads: CASEGHPAGGTDTQYF. In DNA form, the CDR3 reads TGTGCCAGTGAAGGACACCCGGCTGGAGGCACAGATACGCAGTATTTT. Full variable domain (rest looked up from reference TRBV19 and TRBJ2-3): DGGITQSPKYLFRKEGQNVTLSCEQNLNHDAMYWYRQDPGQGLRLIYYSQIVNDFQKGDIAEGYSVSREKKESFPLTVTSAQKNPTAFYLCASEGHPAGGTDTQYFGPGTRLTVL.

The chain employs TRBV2 and TRBJ2-7; D remains unclear. Germline V lookup: CDR1 SNHLY, CDR2 FYNNEI. Trimming took off 6 bases at V and 4 bases at J, with 22 bases between the two ends. The CDR3 runs to 16 residues. CDR3 residues: CASRVASGSTRYEQYF. CDR3 DNA sequence: TGTGCCAGCAGGGTCGCGTCCGGGTCTACTCGTTACGAGCAGTACTTC.

This rearrangement joins TRBV18 to TRBJ1-1; D might be TRBD1 (5 bases). Deletions cut 4 bases from V and 4 bases from J, with 10 bases between. CDR1 and CDR2 from the germline V gene are KGHSH and LQKENI. The CDR3 is made up of 13 amino acids. The CDR3 DNA reads as TGTGCCAGCTCACTCTCGGGGGGCACTGAAGCTTTCTTT. Translating it yields CASSLSGGTEAFF.

V gene TRBV11-1 combines with J gene TRBJ2-7; D perhaps matches TRBD2 (6 bases). The ends were cut back, 3 bases at V and 4 bases at J, with 7 bases in the middle. Germline V CDR1 and CDR2: SGHAT, FQDESV (reference sequence). The length of the CDR3 is 12 residues. CDR3 in amino acids: CASSFAGYEQYF. For the CDR3, the DNA is TGTGCCAGCAGCTTTGCGGGGTACGAGCAGTACTTC.

The V call is TRBV18, the J call TRBJ2-5; D gene unclear. V lost 3 bases and J lost 2, with 4 bases in between. This CDR3 is 12 amino acids long. Germline V lookup: CDR1 KGHSH, CDR2 LQKENI. CDR3 DNA sequence: TGTGCCAGCTCACCCCTGCAAGAGACCCAGTACTTC. It translates to CASSPLQETQYF.